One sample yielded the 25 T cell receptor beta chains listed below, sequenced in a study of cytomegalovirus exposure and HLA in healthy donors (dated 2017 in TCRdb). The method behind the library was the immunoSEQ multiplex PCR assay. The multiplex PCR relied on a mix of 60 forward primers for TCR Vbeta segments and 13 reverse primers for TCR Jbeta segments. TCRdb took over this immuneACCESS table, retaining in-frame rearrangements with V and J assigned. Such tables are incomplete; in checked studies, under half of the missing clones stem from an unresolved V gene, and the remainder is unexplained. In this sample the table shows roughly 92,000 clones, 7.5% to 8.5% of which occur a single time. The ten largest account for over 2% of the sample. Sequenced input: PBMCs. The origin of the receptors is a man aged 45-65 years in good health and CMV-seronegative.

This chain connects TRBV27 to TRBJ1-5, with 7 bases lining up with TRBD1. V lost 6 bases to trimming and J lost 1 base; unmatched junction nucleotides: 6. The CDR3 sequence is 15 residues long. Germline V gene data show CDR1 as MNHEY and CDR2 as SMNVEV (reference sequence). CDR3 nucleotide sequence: TGTGCCAGCAGAGAGGGGGCAAGGAGCAATCAGCCCCAGCATTTT. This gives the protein CASREGARSNQPQHF.

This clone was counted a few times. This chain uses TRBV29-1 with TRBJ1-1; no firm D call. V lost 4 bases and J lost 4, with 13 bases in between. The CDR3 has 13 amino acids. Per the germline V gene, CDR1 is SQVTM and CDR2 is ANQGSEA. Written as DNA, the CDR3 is TGCAGCGTTGCGTATAGGGAGGGCACTGAAGCTTTCTTT. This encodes CSVAYREGTEAFF.

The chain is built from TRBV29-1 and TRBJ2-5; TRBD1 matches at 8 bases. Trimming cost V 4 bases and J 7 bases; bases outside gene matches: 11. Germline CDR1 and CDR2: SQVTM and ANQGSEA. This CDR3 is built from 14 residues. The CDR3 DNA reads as TGCAGCGTTGGCTTACAGGGGGGTCGGGGGACCCAGTACTTC. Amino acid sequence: CSVGLQGGRGTQYF.

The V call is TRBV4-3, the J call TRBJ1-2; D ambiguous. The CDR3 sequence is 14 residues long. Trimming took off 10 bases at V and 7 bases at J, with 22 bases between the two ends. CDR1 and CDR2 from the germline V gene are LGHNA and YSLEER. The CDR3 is CATRPTSNTGGYTF. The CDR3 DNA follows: TGCGCCACCAGACCCACCTCTAATACGGGTGGCTACACCTTC.

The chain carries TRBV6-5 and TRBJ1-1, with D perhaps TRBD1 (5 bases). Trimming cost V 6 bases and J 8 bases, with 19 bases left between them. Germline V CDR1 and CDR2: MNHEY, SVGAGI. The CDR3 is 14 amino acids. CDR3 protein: CASRSVKTKGEAFF. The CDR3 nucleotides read TGTGCCAGCAGGTCCGTCAAAACCAAGGGGGAAGCTTTCTTT.

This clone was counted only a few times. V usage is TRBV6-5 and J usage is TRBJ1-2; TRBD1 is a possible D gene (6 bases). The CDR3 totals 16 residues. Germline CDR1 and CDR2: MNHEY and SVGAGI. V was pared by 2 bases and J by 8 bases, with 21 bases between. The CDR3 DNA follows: TGTGCCAGCAGTTACATTGGTGGCAGGGGAAGAGGAGGCTACACCTTC. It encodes CASSYIGGRGRGGYTF.

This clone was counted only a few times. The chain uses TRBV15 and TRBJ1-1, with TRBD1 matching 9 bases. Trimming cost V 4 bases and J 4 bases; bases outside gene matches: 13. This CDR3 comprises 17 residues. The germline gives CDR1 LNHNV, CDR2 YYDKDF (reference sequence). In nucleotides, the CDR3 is TGTGCCACCAGCAAGGGGGTGGGACAGGGTGAGAGCACTGAAGCTTTCTTT. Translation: CATSKGVGQGESTEAFF.

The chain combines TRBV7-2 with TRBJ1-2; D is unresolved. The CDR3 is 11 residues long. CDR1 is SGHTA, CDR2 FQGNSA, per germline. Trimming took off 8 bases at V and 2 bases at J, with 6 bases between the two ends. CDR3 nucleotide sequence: TGTGCCAGCGGCTCGAACTATGGCTACACCTTC. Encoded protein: CASGSNYGYTF.

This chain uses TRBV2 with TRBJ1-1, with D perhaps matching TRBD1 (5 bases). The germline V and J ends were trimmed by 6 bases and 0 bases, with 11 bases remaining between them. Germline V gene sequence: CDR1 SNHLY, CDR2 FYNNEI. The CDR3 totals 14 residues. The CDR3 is CASRIGVMNTEAFF. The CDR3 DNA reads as TGTGCCAGCAGAATAGGGGTAATGAACACTGAAGCTTTCTTT.

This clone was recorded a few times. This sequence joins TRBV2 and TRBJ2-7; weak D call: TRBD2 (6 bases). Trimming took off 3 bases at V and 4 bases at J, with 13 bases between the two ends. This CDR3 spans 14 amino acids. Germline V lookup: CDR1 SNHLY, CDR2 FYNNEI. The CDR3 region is CASSEGTVEYEQYF. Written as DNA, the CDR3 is TGTGCCAGCAGTGAGGGGACTGTTGAGTACGAGCAGTACTTC. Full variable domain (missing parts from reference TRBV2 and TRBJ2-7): EPEVTQTPSHQVTQMGQEVILRCVPISNHLYFYWYRQILGQKVEFLVSFYNNEISEKSEIFDDQFSVERPDGSNFTLKIRSTKLEDSAMYFCASSEGTVEYEQYFGPGTRLTVT.

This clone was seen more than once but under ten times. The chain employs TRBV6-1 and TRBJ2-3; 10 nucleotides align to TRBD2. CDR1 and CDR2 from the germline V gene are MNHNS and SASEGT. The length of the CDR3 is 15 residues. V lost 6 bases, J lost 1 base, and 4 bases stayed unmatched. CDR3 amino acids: CASRVLAGGTDTQYF. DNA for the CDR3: TGTGCCAGCAGGGTCCTAGCGGGGGGCACAGATACGCAGTATTTT.

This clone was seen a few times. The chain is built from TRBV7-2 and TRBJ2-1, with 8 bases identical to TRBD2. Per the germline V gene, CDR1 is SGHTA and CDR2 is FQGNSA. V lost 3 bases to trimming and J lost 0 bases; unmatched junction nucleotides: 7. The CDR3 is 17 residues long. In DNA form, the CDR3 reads TGTGCCAGCAGCTTCCCAGCGAGCGGGGGCTCCTACAATGAGCAGTTCTTC. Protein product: CASSFPASGGSYNEQFF.

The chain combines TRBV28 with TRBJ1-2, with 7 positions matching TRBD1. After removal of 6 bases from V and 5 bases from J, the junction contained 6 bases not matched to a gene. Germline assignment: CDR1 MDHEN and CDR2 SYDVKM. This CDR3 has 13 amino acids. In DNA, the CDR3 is TGTGCCAGCAGAACAGGGGTGGTGTATGGCTACACCTTC. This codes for CASRTGVVYGYTF.

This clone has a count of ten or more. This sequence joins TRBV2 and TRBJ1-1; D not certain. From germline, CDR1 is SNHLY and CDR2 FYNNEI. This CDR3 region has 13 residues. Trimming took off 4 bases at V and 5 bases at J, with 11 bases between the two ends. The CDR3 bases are TGTGCCAGCAGTGCGGACTGGCGGACTGAAGCTTTCTTT. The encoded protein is CASSADWRTEAFF.

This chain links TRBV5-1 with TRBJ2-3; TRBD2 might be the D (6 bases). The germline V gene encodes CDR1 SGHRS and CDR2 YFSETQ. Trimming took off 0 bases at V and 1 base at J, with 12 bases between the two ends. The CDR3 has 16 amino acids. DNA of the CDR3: TGCGCCAGCAGCTTGGGAATCTCTAGCGGCACAGATACGCAGTATTTT. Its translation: CASSLGISSGTDTQYF.

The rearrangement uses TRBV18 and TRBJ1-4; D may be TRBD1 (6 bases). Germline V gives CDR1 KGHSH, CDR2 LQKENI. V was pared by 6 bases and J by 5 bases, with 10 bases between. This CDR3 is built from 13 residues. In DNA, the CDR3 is TGTGCCAGCTCTGGACAGATCAATGAAAAACTGTTTTTT. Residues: CASSGQINEKLFF.

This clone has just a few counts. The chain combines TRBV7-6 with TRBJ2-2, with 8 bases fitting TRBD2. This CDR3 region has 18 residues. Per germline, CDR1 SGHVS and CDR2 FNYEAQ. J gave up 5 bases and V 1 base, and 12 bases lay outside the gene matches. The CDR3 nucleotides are TGTGCCAGCAGCTTAGGGCTAGCGGGCCCCGACGGAACCGGGGAGCTGTTTTTT. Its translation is CASSLGLAGPDGTGELFF.

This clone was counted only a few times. CDR3 protein: CSVAAGSKTDTQYF. In DNA, the CDR3 is TGCAGCGTTGCAGCTGGGAGTAAGACAGATACGCAGTATTTT. The chain carries TRBV29-1 and TRBJ2-3, with D possibly being TRBD2 (5 bases). CDR3 size: 14 residues. The ends were cut back, 4 bases at V and 3 bases at J, with 14 bases in the middle. Looked up from germline, CDR1 is SQVTM and CDR2 is ANQGSEA.

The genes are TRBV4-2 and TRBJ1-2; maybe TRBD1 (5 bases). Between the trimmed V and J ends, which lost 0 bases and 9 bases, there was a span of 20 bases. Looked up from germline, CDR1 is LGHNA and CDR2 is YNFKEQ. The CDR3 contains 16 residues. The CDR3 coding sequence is TGTGCCAGCAGCCAAGAGCAGTCGCAGGGAGGGTCACGCTACACCTTC. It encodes CASSQEQSQGGSRYTF.

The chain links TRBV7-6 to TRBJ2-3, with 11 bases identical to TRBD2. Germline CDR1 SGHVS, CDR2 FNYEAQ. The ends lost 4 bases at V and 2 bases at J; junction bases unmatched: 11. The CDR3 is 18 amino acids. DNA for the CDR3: TGTGCCAGCAGCTCACCCATAACACTAGCGGGGGACACAGATACGCAGTATTTT. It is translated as CASSSPITLAGDTDTQYF.

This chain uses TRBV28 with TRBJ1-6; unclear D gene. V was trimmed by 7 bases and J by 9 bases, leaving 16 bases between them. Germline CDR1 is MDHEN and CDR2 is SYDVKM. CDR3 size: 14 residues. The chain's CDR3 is CASILAGGSSPLHF. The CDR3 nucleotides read TGTGCCAGCATCCTGGCGGGCGGCTCTTCACCCCTCCACTTT. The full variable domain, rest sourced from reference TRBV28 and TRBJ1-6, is DVKVTQSSRYLVKRTGEKVFLECVQDMDHENMFWYRQDPGLGLRLIYFSYDVKMKEKGDIPEGYSVSREKKERFSLILESASTNQTSMYLCASILAGGSSPLHFGNGTRLTVT.

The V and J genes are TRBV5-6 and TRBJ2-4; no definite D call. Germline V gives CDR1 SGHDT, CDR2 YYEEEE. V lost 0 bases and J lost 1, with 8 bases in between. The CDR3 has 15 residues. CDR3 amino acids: CASSLGAVAKNIQYF. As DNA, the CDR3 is TGTGCCAGCAGCTTGGGGGCAGTGGCCAAAAACATTCAGTACTTC.

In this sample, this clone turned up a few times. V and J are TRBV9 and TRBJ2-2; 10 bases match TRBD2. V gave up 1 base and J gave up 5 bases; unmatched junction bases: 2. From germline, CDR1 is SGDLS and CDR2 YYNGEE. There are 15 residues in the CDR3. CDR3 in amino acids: CASSVLAGVTGELFF. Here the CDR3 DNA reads TGTGCCAGCAGCGTACTAGCGGGGGTAACCGGGGAGCTGTTTTTT.

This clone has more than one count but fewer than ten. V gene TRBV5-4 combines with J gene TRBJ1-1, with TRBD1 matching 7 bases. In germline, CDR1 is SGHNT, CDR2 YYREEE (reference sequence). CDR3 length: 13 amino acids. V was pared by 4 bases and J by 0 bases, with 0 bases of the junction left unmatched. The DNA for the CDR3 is TGTGCCAGCAGCGGGACAGTGAACACTGAAGCTTTCTTT. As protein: CASSGTVNTEAFF. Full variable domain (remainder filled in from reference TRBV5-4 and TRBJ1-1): ETGVTQSPTHLIKTRGQQVTLRCSSQSGHNTVSWYQQALGQGPQFIFQYYREEENGRGNFPPRFSGLQFPNYSSELNVNALELDDSALYLCASSGTVNTEAFFGQGTRLTVV.

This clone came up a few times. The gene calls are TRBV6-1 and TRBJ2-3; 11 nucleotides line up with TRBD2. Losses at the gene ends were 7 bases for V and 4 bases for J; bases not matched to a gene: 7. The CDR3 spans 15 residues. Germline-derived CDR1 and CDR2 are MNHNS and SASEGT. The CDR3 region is CASTYSGGAADTQYF. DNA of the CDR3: TGTGCCAGCACCTATAGCGGGGGGGCGGCAGATACGCAGTATTTT.